The clone carrying this T cell receptor beta chain occurred a few times. Its specificity is unknown. The sorted-subset replicate PCRs were given 200 ng DNA, which is 31,000 or so T cell genomes. Some clones are missing from TCRdb's copy, which holds only in-frame ones; the method was immunoSEQ multiplex PCR. This repertoire shows about 1 million clones, about 75% found once; its top ten account for about 1.5%. This record belongs to a study of shared clonotypes between healthy human individuals. Findings of the study overall: Limitation of the genetic and exposure-history diversity represented came from the few donors.

Healthy adults negative for HIV, lacking recent acute infections or vaccinations, served as donors. The CDR3 has 15 residues. V gave up 6 bases and J gave up 4 bases, with 16 bases separating them. CDR1 and CDR2 from the germline V gene are MDHEN and SYDVKM. The receptor was derived from a man aged 18 to 29 in good health. The sequenced sample consisted of memory CD4+ T cells sorted from blood. Specified subset: CD45RA-negative fraction. V usage is TRBV28 and J usage is TRBJ2-1; no clear D gene. CDR3 protein: CASSRLVGMYNEQFF. CDR3 in DNA: TGTGCCAGCAGCCGGCTAGTAGGGATGTACAATGAGCAGTTCTTC. The variable domain in full, with the rest retrieved from reference TRBV28 and TRBJ2-1, is DVKVTQSSRYLVKRTGEKVFLECVQDMDHENMFWYRQDPGLGLRLIYFSYDVKMKEKGDIPEGYSVSREKKERFSLILESASTNQTSMYLCASSRLVGMYNEQFFGPGTRLTVL.